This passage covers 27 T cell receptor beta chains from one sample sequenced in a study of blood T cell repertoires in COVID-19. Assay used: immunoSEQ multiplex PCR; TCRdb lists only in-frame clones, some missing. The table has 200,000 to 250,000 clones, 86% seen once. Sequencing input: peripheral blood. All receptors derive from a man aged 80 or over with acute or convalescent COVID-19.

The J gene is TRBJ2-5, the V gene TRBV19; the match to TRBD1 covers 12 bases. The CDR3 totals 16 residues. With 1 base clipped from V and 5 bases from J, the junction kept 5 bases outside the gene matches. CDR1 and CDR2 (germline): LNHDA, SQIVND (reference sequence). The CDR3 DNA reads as TGTGCCAGTAGTATAGGGGGACAGGGGGCGTGGGAGACCCAGTACTTC. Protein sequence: CASSIGGQGAWETQYF.

The CDR3 here is CASSHLAGSTDTQYF. CDR3 DNA sequence: TGCGCCAGCAGCCACTTAGCGGGCAGCACAGATACGCAGTATTTT. J is TRBJ2-3 and V is TRBV4-3; 7 nucleotides match TRBD2. V lost 3 bases to trimming and J lost 0 bases; unmatched junction nucleotides: 3. Looked up from germline, CDR1 is LGHNA and CDR2 is YSLEER. The CDR3 is 15 residues long.

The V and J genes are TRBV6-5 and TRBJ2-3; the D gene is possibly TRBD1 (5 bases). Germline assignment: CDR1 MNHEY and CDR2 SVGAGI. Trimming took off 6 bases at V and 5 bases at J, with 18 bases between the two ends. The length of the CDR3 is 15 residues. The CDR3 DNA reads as TGTGCCAGCAGACCCAGGGTGAATAGTGGAGATACGCAGTATTTT. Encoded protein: CASRPRVNSGDTQYF.

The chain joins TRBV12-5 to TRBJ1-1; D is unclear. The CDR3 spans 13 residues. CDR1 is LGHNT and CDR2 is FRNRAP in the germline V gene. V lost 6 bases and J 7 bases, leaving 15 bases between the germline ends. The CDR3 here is CASGRASGSEAFF. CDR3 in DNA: TGTGCTAGTGGACGCGCAAGTGGGAGTGAAGCTTTCTTT.

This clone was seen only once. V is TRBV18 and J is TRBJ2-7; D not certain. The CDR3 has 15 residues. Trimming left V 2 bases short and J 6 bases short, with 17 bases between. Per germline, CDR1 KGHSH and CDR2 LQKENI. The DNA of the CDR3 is TGTGCCAGCTCACCAGGCGGCAGAACCTCGGTCGAGCAGTACTTC. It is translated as CASSPGGRTSVEQYF.

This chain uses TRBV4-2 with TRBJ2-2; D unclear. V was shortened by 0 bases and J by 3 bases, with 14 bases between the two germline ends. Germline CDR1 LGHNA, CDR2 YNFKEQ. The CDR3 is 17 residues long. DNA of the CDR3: TGTGCCAGCAGCCAAGACCACGGGTTTCTGGACACCGGGGAGCTGTTTTTT. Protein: CASSQDHGFLDTGELFF.

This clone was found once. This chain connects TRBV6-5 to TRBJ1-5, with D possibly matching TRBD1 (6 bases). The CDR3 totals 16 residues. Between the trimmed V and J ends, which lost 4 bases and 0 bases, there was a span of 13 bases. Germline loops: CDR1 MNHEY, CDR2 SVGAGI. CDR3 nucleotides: TGTGCCAGCAGTTCCGGGACACTTTATAGCAATCAGCCCCAGCATTTT. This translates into CASSSGTLYSNQPQHF.

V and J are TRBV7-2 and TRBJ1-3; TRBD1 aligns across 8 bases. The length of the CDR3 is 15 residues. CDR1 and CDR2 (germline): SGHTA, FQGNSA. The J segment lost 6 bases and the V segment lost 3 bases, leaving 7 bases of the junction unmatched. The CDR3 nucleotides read TGTGCCAGCAGCTTGATGGGACAGGTTCAAAACACCATATATTTT. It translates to CASSLMGQVQNTIYF.

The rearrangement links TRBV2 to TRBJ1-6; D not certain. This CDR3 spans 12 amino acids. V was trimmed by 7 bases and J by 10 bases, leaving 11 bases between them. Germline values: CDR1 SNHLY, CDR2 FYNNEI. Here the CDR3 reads CASTPQSSPLHF. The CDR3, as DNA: TGTGCCAGCACCCCTCAGTCCTCACCCCTCCACTTT.

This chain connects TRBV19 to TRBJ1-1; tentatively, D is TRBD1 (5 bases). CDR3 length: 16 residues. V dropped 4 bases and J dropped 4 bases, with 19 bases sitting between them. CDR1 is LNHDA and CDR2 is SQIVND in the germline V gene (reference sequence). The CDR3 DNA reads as TGTGCCAGTAGTACCTTCCCCTTTAGGGGAGGCACTGAAGCTTTCTTT. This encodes CASSTFPFRGGTEAFF.

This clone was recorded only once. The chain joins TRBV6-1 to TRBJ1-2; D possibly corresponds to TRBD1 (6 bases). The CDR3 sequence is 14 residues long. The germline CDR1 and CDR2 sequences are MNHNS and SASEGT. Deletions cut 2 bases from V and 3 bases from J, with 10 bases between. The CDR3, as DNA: TGTGCCAGCAGTGAATCTGGGGGCTACTATGGCTACACCTTC. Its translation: CASSESGGYYGYTF.

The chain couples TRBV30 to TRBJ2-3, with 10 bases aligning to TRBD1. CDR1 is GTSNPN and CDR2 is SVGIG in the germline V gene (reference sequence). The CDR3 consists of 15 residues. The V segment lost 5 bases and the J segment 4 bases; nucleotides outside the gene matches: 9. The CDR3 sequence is CAWAAGQGIADTQYF. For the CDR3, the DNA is TGTGCCTGGGCTGCGGGACAGGGGATCGCAGATACGCAGTATTTT.

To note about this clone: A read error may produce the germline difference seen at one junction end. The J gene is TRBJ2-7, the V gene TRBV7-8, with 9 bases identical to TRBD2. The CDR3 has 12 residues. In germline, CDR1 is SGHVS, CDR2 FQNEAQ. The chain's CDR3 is CASSLALAGFSF. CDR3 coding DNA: TGTGCCAGCAGCTTAGCTCTAGCGGGATTCTCTTTC. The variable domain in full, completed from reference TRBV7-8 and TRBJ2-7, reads GAGVSQSPRYKVAKRGQDVALRCDPISGHVSLFWYQQALGQGPEFLTYFQNEAQLDKSGLPSDRFFAERPEGSVSTLKIQRTQQEDSAVYLCASSLALAGFSFGPGTRLTVT.

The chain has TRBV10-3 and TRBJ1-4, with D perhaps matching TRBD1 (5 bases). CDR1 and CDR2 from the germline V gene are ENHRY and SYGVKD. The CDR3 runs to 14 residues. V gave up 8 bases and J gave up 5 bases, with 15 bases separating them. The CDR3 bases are TGTGCCATCTCCGAGGGGAGGCTGAATGAAAAACTGTTTTTT. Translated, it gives CAISEGRLNEKLFF.

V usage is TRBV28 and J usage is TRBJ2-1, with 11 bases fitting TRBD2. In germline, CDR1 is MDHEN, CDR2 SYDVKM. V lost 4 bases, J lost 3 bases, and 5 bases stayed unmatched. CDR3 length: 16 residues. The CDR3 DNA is TGTGCCAGCAGTTCGTCGGGACTAGCGGTCTACAATGAGCAGTTCTTC. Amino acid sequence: CASSSSGLAVYNEQFF.

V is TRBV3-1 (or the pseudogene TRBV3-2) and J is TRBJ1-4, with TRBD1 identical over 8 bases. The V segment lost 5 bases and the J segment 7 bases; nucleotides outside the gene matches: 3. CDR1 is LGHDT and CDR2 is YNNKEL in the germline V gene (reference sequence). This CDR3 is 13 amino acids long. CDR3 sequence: CASSGTGSEKLFF. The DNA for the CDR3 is TGTGCCAGCAGCGGGACAGGTAGTGAAAAACTGTTTTTT.

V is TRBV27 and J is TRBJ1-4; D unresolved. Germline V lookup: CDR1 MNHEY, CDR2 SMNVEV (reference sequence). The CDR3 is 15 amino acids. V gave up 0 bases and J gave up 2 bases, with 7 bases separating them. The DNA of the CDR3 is TGTGCCAGCAGTTTATCGAGATCTACTAATGAAAAACTGTTTTTT. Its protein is CASSLSRSTNEKLFF.

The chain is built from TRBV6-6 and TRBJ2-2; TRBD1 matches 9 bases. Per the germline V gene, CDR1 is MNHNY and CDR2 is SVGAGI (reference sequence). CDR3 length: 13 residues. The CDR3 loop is CATRQGVAGELFF. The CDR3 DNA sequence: TGTGCTACCCGACAGGGGGTAGCCGGGGAGCTGTTTTTT.

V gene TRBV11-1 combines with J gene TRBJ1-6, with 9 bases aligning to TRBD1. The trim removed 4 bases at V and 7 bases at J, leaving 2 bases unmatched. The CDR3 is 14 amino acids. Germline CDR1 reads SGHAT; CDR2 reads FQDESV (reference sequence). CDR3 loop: CASSYGQGNSPLHF. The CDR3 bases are TGTGCCAGCAGCTACGGACAGGGGAATTCACCCCTCCACTTT.

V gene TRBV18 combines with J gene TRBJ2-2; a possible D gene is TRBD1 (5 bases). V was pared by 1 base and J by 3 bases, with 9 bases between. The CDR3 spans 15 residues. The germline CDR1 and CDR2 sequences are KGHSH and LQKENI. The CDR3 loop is CASSPQGHHTGELFF. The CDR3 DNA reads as TGTGCCAGCTCACCACAAGGACATCACACCGGGGAGCTGTTTTTT.

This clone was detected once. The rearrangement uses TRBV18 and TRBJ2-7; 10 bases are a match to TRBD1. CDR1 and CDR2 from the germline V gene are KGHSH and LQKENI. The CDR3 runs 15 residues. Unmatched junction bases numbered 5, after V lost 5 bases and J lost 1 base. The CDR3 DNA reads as TGTGCCAGCTCAGCTGGACAGGGGGGGTCCTACGAGCAGTACTTC. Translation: CASSAGQGGSYEQYF.

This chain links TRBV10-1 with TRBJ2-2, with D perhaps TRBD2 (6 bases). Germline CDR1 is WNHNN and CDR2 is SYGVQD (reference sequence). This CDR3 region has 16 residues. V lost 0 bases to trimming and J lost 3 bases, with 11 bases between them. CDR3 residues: CASSESWRDHTGELFF. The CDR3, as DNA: TGCGCCAGCAGTGAGTCGTGGCGGGATCACACCGGGGAGCTGTTTTTT.

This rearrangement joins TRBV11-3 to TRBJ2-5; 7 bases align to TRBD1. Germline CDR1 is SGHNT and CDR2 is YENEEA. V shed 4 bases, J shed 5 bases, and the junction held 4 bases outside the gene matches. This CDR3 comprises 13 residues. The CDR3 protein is CASSSTGAETQYF. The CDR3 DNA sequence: TGTGCCAGCAGCTCTACAGGGGCTGAGACCCAGTACTTC.

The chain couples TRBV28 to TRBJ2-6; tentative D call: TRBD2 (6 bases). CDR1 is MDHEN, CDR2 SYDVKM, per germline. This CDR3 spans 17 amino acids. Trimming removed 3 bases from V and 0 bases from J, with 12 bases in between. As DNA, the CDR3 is TGTGCCAGCAGTTTTCGGGGGATCCGCTCTGGGGCCAACGTCCTGACTTTC. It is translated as CASSFRGIRSGANVLTF.

This chain's CDR3 is CASSLGRGRGTEAFF. The CDR3, as DNA: TGTGCCAGCAGCTTAGGCAGGGGGCGGGGGACTGAAGCTTTCTTT. The genes are TRBV7-9 and TRBJ1-1; TRBD1 matches at 8 bases. The CDR3 consists of 15 residues. After removal of 1 base from V and 5 bases from J, the junction contained 6 bases not matched to a gene. In germline, CDR1 is SEHNR, CDR2 FQNEAQ (reference sequence).

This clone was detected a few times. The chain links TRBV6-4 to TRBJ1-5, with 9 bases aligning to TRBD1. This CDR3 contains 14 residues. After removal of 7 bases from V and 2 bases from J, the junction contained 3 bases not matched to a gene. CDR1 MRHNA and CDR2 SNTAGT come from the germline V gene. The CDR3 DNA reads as TGTGCCAGCATCCGGGACAGGGGCAATCAGCCCCAGCATTTT. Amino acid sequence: CASIRDRGNQPQHF.

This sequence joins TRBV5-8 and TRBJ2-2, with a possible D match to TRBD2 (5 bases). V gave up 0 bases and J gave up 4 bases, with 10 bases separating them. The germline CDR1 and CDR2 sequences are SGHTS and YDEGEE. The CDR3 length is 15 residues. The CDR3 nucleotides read TGTGCCAGCAGCTTGGGTGGGAGAAGCACCGGGGAGCTGTTTTTT. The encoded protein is CASSLGGRSTGELFF. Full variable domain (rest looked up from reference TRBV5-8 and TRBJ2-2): EAGVTQSPTHLIKTRGQQATLRCSPISGHTSVYWYQQALGLGLQFLLWYDEGEERNRGNFPPRFSGRQFPNYSSELNVNALELEDSALYLCASSLGGRSTGELFFGEGSRLTVL.